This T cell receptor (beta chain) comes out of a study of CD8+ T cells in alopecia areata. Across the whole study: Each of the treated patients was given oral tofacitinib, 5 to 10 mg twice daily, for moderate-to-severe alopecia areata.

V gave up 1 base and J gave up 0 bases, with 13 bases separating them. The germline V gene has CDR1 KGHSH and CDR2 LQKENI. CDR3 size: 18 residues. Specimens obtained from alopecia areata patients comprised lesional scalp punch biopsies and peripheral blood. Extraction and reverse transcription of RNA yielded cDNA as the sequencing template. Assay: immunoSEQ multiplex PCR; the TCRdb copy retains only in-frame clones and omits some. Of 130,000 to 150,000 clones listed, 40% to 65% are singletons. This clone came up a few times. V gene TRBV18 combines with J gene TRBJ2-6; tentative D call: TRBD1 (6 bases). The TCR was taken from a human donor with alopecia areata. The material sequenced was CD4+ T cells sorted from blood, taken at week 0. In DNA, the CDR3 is TGTGCCAGCTCACCACGGGACACTCGGAGCTCTGGGGCCAACGTCCTGACTTTC. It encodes CASSPRDTRSSGANVLTF. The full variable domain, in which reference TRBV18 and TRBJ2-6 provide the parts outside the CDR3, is NAGVMQNPRHLVRRRGQEARLRCSPMKGHSHVYWYRQLPEEGLKFMVYLQKENIIDESGMPKERFSAEFPKEGPSILRIQQVVRGDSAAYFCASSPRDTRSSGANVLTFGAGSRLTVL.